These T cell receptor beta chains were read from a single sample in a study of CD8 T cells in ankylosing spondylitis. TCRdb re-analysed the 5' RACE reads in MiXCR, keeping a single row per CDR3 protein. The sample has roughly 160,000 distinct CDR3 sequences, around a tenth seen once; the top ten hold about 15%. Material for sequencing was blood, either unsorted or a sorted T cell fraction (not recorded which). These receptors were obtained from a female donor with ankylosing spondylitis or in good health (not recorded which). The CDR3 runs from the conserved cysteine through the conserved F or W. The order of the fields is V gene, J gene, D gene, clone size, CDR3 DNA, CDR3 protein. A D gene is named only where the DNA matches it firmly. Clone size is given for some rows only: seen once, a few or many times, or a class if the clone is expanded.

TRBV7-9,TRBJ2-5,TRBD2,NA,TGTGCCAGCAGCCCAGGACTAGCGGGAGCCCAAGAGACCCAGTACTTC,CASSPGLAGAQETQYF
TRBV7-9,TRBJ2-5,NA,many,TGTGCCAGCAGCTCGTTTCCCCTGGCCCCCAAAGAGACCCAGTACTTC,CASSSFPLAPKETQYF
TRBV7-8,TRBJ2-7,TRBD2,few,TGTGCCAGCAGCCCTGAGGCTAGCGGGGTCTCTTACGAGCAGTACTTC,CASSPEASGVSYEQYF
TRBV27,TRBJ1-5,NA,NA,TGTGCCAGCAGTGACAGCAATCAGCCCCAGCATTTT,CASSDSNQPQHF
TRBV19,TRBJ1-1,TRBD1,NA,TGTGCCAGTAGTGCACTCGGGACAGGGGCGAACACTGAAGCTTTCTTT,CASSALGTGANTEAFF
TRBV10-3,TRBJ2-5,NA,many,TGTGCCATCAGGGACGGGACTCAAGAGACCCAGTACTTC,CAIRDGTQETQYF
TRBV29-1,TRBJ2-2,NA,NA,TGCAGCGTTCGTGCGGGTGGGAGCTCAGGGGAGCTGTTTTTT,CSVRAGGSSGELFF
TRBV19,TRBJ2-1,TRBD2,NA,TGTGCCAGTAGTATAACTAGCGGGAGATTAGGCGAGCAGTTCTTC,CASSITSGRLGEQFF
TRBV27,TRBJ2-3,NA,few,TGTGCCAGCAGTTTAGGGATCAGCACAGATACGCAGTATTTT,CASSLGISTDTQYF
TRBV20-1,TRBJ2-7,NA,NA,TGCAGTGCTAAAGGACTACACTCCTACGAGCAGTACTTC,CSAKGLHSYEQYF
TRBV4-3,TRBJ1-4,NA,many,TGCGCCAGCAGCCACACTCCAAACAGGGTTACTAATGAAAAACTGTTTTTT,CASSHTPNRVTNEKLFF
TRBV3-1,TRBJ1-5,NA,many,TGTGCCAGCAGCCAAGATCGCCCCCCCGAGGAGCCCCAGCATTTT,CASSQDRPPEEPQHF